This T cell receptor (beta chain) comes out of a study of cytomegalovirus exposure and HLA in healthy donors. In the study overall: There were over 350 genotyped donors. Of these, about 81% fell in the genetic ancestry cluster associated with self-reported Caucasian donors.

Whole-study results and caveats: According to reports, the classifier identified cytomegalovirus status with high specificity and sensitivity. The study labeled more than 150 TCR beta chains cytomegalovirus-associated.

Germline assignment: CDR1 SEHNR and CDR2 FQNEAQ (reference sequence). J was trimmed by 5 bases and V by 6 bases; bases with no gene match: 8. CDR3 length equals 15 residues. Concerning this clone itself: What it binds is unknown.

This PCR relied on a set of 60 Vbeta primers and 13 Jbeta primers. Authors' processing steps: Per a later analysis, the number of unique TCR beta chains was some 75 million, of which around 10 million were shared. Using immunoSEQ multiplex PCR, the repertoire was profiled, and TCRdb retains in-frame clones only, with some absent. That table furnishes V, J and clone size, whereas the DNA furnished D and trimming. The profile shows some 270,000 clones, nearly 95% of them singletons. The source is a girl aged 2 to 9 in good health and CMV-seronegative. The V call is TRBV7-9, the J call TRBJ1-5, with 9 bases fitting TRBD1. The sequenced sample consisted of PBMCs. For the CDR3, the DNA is TGTGCCAGCAGTCAGACCGGGACAGGGTATCAGCCCCAGCATTTT. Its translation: CASSQTGTGYQPQHF.